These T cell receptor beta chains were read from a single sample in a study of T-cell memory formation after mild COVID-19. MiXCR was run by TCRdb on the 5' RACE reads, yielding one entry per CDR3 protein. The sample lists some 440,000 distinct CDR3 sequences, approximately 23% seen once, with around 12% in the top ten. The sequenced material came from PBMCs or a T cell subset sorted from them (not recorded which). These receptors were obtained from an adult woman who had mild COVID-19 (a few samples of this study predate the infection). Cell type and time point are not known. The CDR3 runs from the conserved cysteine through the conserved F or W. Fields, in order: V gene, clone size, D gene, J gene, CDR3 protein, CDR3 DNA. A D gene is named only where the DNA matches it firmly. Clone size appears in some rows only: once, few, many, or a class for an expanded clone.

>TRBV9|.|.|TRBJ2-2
CASSPAPSGPTGELFF
TGTGCCAGCAGCCCCGCCCCGAGCGGGCCCACCGGGGAGCTGTTTTTT
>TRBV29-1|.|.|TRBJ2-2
CSSSTGSNTGELFF
TGCAGCTCATCGACAGGTTCGAACACCGGGGAGCTGTTTTTT
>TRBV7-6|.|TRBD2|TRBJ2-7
CASSTSETYEQYF
TGTGCCAGCAGCACTAGCGAGACCTACGAGCAGTACTTC
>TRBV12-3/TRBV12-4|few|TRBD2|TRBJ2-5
CASSSPSGKRETQYF
TGTGCCAGCAGTTCGCCTAGCGGGAAACGAGAGACCCAGTACTTC
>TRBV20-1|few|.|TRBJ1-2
CSARDPSQGYYGYTF
TGCAGTGCTAGAGATCCCTCTCAGGGGTACTATGGCTACACCTTC
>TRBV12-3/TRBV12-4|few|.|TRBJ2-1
CASTSRAAGSYNEQFF
TGTGCCAGCACCTCAAGGGCGGCAGGCTCCTACAATGAGCAGTTCTTC
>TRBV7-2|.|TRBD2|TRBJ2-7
CASSLGGRTYEQYF
TGTGCCAGCAGCTTAGGCGGGAGAACGTACGAGCAGTACTTC
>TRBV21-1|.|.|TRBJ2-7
CASIPQRKSYEQYF
TGTGCCAGCATCCCCCAGAGGAAGTCCTACGAGCAGTACTTC
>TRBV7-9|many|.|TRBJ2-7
CASSLGHQNIGAYEQYF
TGTGCCAGCAGCTTAGGGCACCAGAATATTGGAGCCTACGAGCAGTACTTC
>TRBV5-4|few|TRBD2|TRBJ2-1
CASSLEISGSSYNEQFF
TGTGCCAGCAGCTTGGAAATTAGCGGGAGCTCCTACAATGAGCAGTTCTTC
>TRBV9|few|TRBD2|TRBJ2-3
CASSERTSGRSTQYF
TGTGCCAGCAGCGAACGGACTAGCGGGAGATCTACGCAGTATTTT
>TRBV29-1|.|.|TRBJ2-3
CSVELVTTDTQYF
TGCAGCGTTGAACTGGTAACCACAGATACGCAGTATTTT
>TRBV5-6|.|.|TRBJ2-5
CASSRLGGDQETQYF
TGTGCCAGCAGCCGTCTAGGGGGGGATCAAGAGACCCAGTACTTC
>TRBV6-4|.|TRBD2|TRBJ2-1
CASSEASGRSEQFF
TGTGCCAGCAGTGAGGCTAGCGGGAGAAGTGAGCAGTTCTTC
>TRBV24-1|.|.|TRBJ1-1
CATSDPGRMEAFF
TGTGCCACCAGTGATCCTGGACGGATGGAAGCTTTCTTT
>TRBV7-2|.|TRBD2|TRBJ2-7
CASSSPGTTSEQYF
TGTGCCAGCAGCTCCCCCGGGACTACGAGCGAGCAGTACTTC
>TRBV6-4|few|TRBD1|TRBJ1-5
CASSSQGGQPQHF
TGTGCCAGCAGTAGCCAGGGGGGTCAGCCCCAGCATTTT
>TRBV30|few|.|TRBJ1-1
CAWREPRRRGDTEAFF
TGTGCCTGGAGAGAGCCTCGGAGAAGGGGGGACACTGAAGCTTTCTTT
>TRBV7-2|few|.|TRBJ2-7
CASSLGGTLYEQYF
TGTGCCAGCAGCTTAGGCGGGACTCTCTACGAGCAGTACTTC
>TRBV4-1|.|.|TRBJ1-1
CASSQDPASIGGGEAFF
TGCGCCAGCAGCCAAGATCCTGCGTCGATAGGGGGAGGAGAAGCTTTCTTT
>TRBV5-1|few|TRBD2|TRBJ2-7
CASSLAASGSYEQYF
TGCGCCAGCAGCTTGGCCGCTAGCGGGAGTTACGAGCAGTACTTC
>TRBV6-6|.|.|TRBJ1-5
CASSPVGQNQPQHF
TGTGCCAGCAGCCCCGTGGGTCAGAATCAGCCCCAGCATTTT
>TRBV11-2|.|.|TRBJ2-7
CASSLVFAGFGQSSYEQYF
TGTGCCAGCAGCTTAGTATTTGCGGGTTTTGGACAGAGCTCCTACGAGCAGTACTTC
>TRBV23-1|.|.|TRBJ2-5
CASPRYGRSRETQYF
TGCGCCTCACCGAGGTACGGACGCAGCCGAGAGACCCAGTACTTC
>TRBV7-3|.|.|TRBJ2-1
CASSAHRGGNEQFF
TGTGCCAGCAGCGCCCACAGGGGAGGCAATGAGCAGTTCTTC
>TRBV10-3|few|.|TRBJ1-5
CAIGLGGDQPQHF
TGTGCCATCGGGCTCGGGGGGGATCAGCCCCAGCATTTT
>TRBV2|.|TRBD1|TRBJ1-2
CASSEDQQGAVEGYTF
TGTGCCAGCAGCGAGGACCAACAGGGGGCGGTCGAAGGCTACACCTTC
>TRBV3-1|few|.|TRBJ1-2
CASSPGPGGYGYTF
TGTGCCAGCAGCCCAGGACCAGGCGGCTATGGCTACACCTTC
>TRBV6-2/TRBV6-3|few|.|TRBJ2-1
CASSPRRAGTSGSHEQFF
.
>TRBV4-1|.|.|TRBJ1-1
CASSQAGTGGSEAFF
TGCGCCAGCAGCCAGGCCGGGACCGGCGGTTCTGAAGCTTTCTTT